Listed below are T cell receptor beta chains from one sample, sequenced in a study of blood T cell repertoires in COVID-19. Sequenced by immunoSEQ multiplex PCR; TCRdb stores in-frame clones only, minus some. The sample has about 200,000 clones; approximately 78% are singletons. Sample: peripheral blood. Every receptor here comes from a woman aged 80 or older with acute or convalescent COVID-19. The CDR3 runs from the conserved cysteine through the conserved F or W. D genes are given only for firm matches. Clone size is stated in some rows and not others, as once, few, many or a class when expanded.

cdr3_aa	cdr3_nt	j_call	d_call	clone_size	v_call
CASSPNSDSRARGYGYTF	TGTGCCAGCTCACCTAATTCGGACAGTCGCGCTAGGGGCTATGGCTACACCTTC	TRBJ1-2	NA	NA	TRBV18
CASSASGTENSPLHF	TGTGCCAGCAGCGCCTCCGGGACAGAGAATTCACCCCTCCACTTT	TRBJ1-6	TRBD1	few	TRBV9
CASSPRGTGFTNEKLFF	TGTGCCAGCAGCCCAAGGGGGACAGGTTTCACTAATGAAAAACTGTTTTTT	TRBJ1-4	TRBD1	NA	TRBV28
CASSQDRGLRETQYF	TGTGCCAGCAGCCAGGACAGGGGGCTCAGGGAGACCCAGTACTTC	TRBJ2-5	TRBD1	NA	TRBV3-1/TRBV3-2
CASSPGESGYGYTF	TGCGCCAGCAGCCCCGGGGAATCCGGGTATGGCTACACCTTC	TRBJ1-2	NA	NA	TRBV4-3
CASSPVDRESGEQYF	TGTGCCAGCAGCCCGGTGGACAGGGAGTCCGGCGAGCAGTACTTC	TRBJ2-7	TRBD1	few	TRBV5-6
CSVTGQGSVGGNTIYF	TGCAGCGTTACCGGACAGGGATCGGTTGGTGGAAACACCATATATTTT	TRBJ1-3	TRBD1	NA	TRBV29-1
CASSLVQGANTEAFF	TGTGCCAGCAGCTTAGTACAGGGCGCGAACACTGAAGCTTTCTTT	TRBJ1-1	NA	NA	TRBV7-8
CASSYTDRGTEAFF	TGTGCCAGCAGTTACACGGACAGGGGCACTGAAGCTTTCTTT	TRBJ1-1	TRBD1	NA	TRBV6-6
CSVDSLSDTQYF	TGCAGCGTTGACTCCCTCTCAGATACGCAGTATTTT	TRBJ2-3	NA	once	TRBV29-1
CASSQMVGDSVNYGYTF	TGTGCCAGCAGCCAGATGGTTGGGGACTCAGTTAACTATGGCTACACCTTC	TRBJ1-2	NA	NA	TRBV5-6
CAWSSTGVRVSGNTIYF	TGTGCCTGGAGTTCCACAGGGGTTAGGGTTTCTGGAAACACCATATATTTT	TRBJ1-3	TRBD1	once	TRBV30
CASSPGSQETQYF	TGCGCCAGCAGCCCCGGTTCACAAGAGACCCAGTACTTC	TRBJ2-5	NA	NA	TRBV4-3
CASSIAQGREQYF	TGTGCCAGTAGTATAGCGCAGGGTCGCGAGCAGTACTTC	TRBJ2-7	NA	once	TRBV19
CASSNLQGGAGYTF	TGCGCCAGCAGCAACCTACAGGGGGGGGCTGGCTACACCTTC	TRBJ1-2	TRBD1	few	TRBV5-1
CAISATDYNSPPHF	TGTGCCATCAGTGCTACAGACTATAATTCACCCCCCCACTTT	TRBJ1-6	NA	NA	TRBV10-3
CASSSPGVGQETQYF	TGTGCCAGCAGCTCTCCAGGGGTAGGGCAAGAGACCCAGTACTTC	TRBJ2-5	NA	NA	TRBV11-1
CSASSVYSNQPQHF	TGCAGTGCTAGTTCGGTATATAGCAATCAGCCCCAGCATTTT	TRBJ1-5	NA	NA	TRBV20-1
CATSSTVQGGPTNQPQHF	TGTGCCACCAGCTCCACAGTGCAGGGAGGCCCTACCAATCAGCCCCAGCATTTT	TRBJ1-5	NA	once	TRBV15
CASMAGAYNEQFF	TGTGCCAGCATGGCGGGGGCTTACAATGAGCAGTTCTTC	TRBJ2-1	NA	NA	TRBV7-9
CASSPLGGTGELFF	TGTGCCAGCAGCCCCCTGGGGGGCACCGGGGAGCTGTTTTTT	TRBJ2-2	NA	NA	TRBV7-3
CASSFGATEAFF	TGTGCCAGCAGCTTTGGAGCGACTGAAGCTTTCTTT	TRBJ1-1	NA	NA	TRBV11-1
CASSRDSQPTNYGYTF	TGTGCCAGCAGTCGGGACAGCCAACCAACTAACTATGGCTACACCTTC	TRBJ1-2	TRBD1	NA	TRBV6-4